A single sample gave rise to the 5 T cell receptor beta chains below, sequenced in a study of cytomegalovirus exposure and HLA in healthy donors. PCR used 60 Vbeta primers and 13 Jbeta primers. Only in-frame clones appear in the TCRdb table, and some are missing; sequencing was by immunoSEQ multiplex PCR. The sample shows some 140,000 clones, approximately 69% of them seen only once. The sequenced material came from PBMCs. The source of these receptors is a man aged 30-40 years in good health and CMV-seronegative.

In nucleotides, the CDR3 is TGTGCCAGCTCCCAGATTGTAGGGACAGGAGCCTACGAGCAGTACTTC. Amino acids: CASSQIVGTGAYEQYF. The chain joins TRBV18 to TRBJ2-7; TRBD1 agrees at 8 bases. There are 16 residues in the CDR3. With V trimmed by 6 bases and J by 2 bases, 12 bases remained unmatched. Germline V gene sequence: CDR1 KGHSH, CDR2 LQKENI.

In its sample, this clone was seen a few times. The chain has TRBV27 and TRBJ2-2; D is perhaps TRBD1 (6 bases). The CDR3 loop spans 16 amino acids. V was clipped by 5 bases and J by 7 bases, with 20 bases between them. Germline V gene sequence: CDR1 MNHEY, CDR2 SMNVEV (reference sequence). DNA of the CDR3: TGTGCCAGCAGTCCAGTAAACACAGGGTTCGGCGGGGAGCTGTTTTTT. Translation gives CASSPVNTGFGGELFF.

The genes are TRBV7-9 and TRBJ2-1; 9 nucleotides align to TRBD2. Unmatched junction bases numbered 10, after V lost 2 bases and J lost 5 bases. The germline CDR1 and CDR2 sequences are SEHNR and FQNEAQ (reference sequence). The CDR3 runs 17 residues. Written as DNA, the CDR3 is TGTGCCAGCAGCTTATCCCTAGGAGCGGGGGGCAACAATGAGCAGTTCTTC. It is translated as CASSLSLGAGGNNEQFF.

This clone was found a few times. The chain joins TRBV4-2 to TRBJ1-4; unclear D gene. Per germline, CDR1 LGHNA and CDR2 YNFKEQ. The CDR3 spans 14 residues. Trimming left V 3 bases short and J 5 bases short, with 10 bases between. The CDR3 spells CASSQSTVNEKLFF. The CDR3 bases are TGTGCCAGCAGCCAGTCTACAGTGAATGAAAAACTGTTTTTT.

V usage is TRBV29-1 and J usage is TRBJ2-5; 10 positions agree with TRBD1. The J call may be wrong; the DNA end is better matched by TRBJ2-7. The CDR3 is 14 amino acids. Germline V gives CDR1 SQVTM, CDR2 ANQGSEA. The CDR3 coding sequence is TGCAGCGTTGCCCTCTCGGGACAGGGGTACGAGCAGTACTTC. Translation: CSVALSGQGYEQYF.